This is a list of T cell receptor beta chains from one sample in a study of early T cells in non-severe SARS-CoV-2 infection. TCRdb passed the 5' RACE reads through MiXCR, listing each CDR3 protein once. The table lists tens of thousands of distinct CDR3 sequences, 5.5% to 6.5% of them singletons. The starting material was whole blood, obtained at baseline. The receptors originated from an adult who was a healthcare worker with PCR-confirmed SARS-CoV-2 infection or an uninfected control (not recorded which). Both conserved end residues are part of each CDR3. The D gene is left open where the match is weak. Clone size is not always given. Where it is, it says once, few, many or a class for expanded clones.

TRBJ2-1 | few | TRBV3-1 | TRBD2 | 16 | CASSQGGAGGYNEQFF | TGTGCCAGCAGCCAAGGAGGAGCGGGGGGGTACAATGAGCAGTTCTTC
TRBJ1-1 | many | TRBV11-2 | NA | 14 | CASRRLVDGTEAFF | TGTGCCAGCAGAAGACTCGTGGACGGGACTGAAGCTTTCTTT
TRBJ1-5 | many | TRBV19 | NA | 14 | CASTGTGLGQPQHF | TGTGCCAGTACGGGAACAGGGTTAGGTCAGCCCCAGCATTTT
TRBJ1-4 | many | TRBV7-6 | NA | 15 | CASSQQPGTNEKLFF | TGTGCCAGCAGCCAACAGCCAGGGACTAATGAAAAACTGTTTTTT
TRBJ2-2 | NA | TRBV4-3 | NA | 15 | CASSRSTANTGELFF | TGCGCCAGCAGCCGGTCGACAGCGAACACCGGGGAGCTGTTTTTT
TRBJ2-7 | many | TRBV7-9 | TRBD1 | 16 | CASSSSGTGGDYEQYF | TGTGCCAGCAGCTCATCAGGGACAGGGGGTGACTACGAGCAGTACTTC
TRBJ2-5 | NA | TRBV18 | NA | 14 | CASSPLGEEETQYF | TGTGCCAGCTCACCACTGGGGGAAGAAGAGACCCAGTACTTC
TRBJ2-5 | many | TRBV6-6 | TRBD2 | 19 | CASSPLAGEPLGLQETQYF | TGTGCCAGCAGTCCACTAGCGGGGGAACCCCTGGGTCTTCAAGAGACCCAGTACTTC
TRBJ1-1 | many | TRBV12-3/TRBV12-4 | NA | 15 | CASSLLRQINTEAFF | TGTGCCAGCAGTCTTCTAAGACAGATAAACACTGAAGCTTTCTTT
TRBJ2-7 | many | TRBV18 | NA | 16 | CASSQQQSTEFYEQYF | TGTGCCAGCTCACAACAACAATCGACGGAGTTCTACGAGCAGTACTTC
TRBJ2-3 | few | TRBV6-2/TRBV6-3 | NA | 17 | CASSYSMRARDPDTQYF | TGTGCCAGCAGTTACTCGATGAGAGCCAGGGACCCAGATACGCAGTATTTT
TRBJ1-2 | many | TRBV11-3 | TRBD1 | 13 | CASSSYRGGGYTF | TGTGCCAGCAGCTCCTACAGGGGTGGAGGCTACACCTTC
TRBJ2-3 | many | TRBV27 | NA | 10 | CASIDDTQYF | TGTGCCAGCATAGACGATACGCAGTATTTT